These 24 T cell receptor beta chains were sequenced from one sample in a study of blood T cell repertoires in COVID-19. Libraries were prepared by immunoSEQ multiplex PCR; TCRdb keeps only in-frame clonotypes and omits some of them. Found here are under 300,000 clones, around 86% of them singletons; the top ten hold around 3%. The sample taken for sequencing was peripheral blood. The receptors originated from a woman aged 30 to 39 with active or convalescent COVID-19.

The V and J genes are TRBV3-1 (or the pseudogene TRBV3-2) and TRBJ1-2; 9 bases map to TRBD1. The germline V gene encodes CDR1 LGHDT and CDR2 YNNKEL (reference sequence). The junction had 7 bases not matched to a gene; V was cut back by 5 bases and J by 3 bases. There are 15 residues in the CDR3. The CDR3 nucleotides read TGTGCCAGCAGCAAAGGGACAGGGCGGGACTATGGCTACACCTTC. Its translation is CASSKGTGRDYGYTF.

The chain combines TRBV7-2 with TRBJ1-2, with 7 bases aligning to TRBD1. The CDR3 sequence is 14 residues long. Trimming cost V 0 bases and J 5 bases; bases outside gene matches: 3. Germline loops: CDR1 SGHTA, CDR2 FQGNSA. In DNA form, the CDR3 reads TGTGCCAGCAGCTTAGCTCGACAGGGTTATGGCTACACCTTC. This codes for CASSLARQGYGYTF.

The chain couples TRBV6-5 to TRBJ1-3; D is undetermined. The CDR3 consists of 16 residues. V was clipped by 0 bases and J by 1 base, with 10 bases between them. CDR1 and CDR2 (germline): MNHEY, SVGAGI. CDR3 in amino acids: CASSYSAGSSGNTIYF. DNA for the CDR3: TGTGCCAGCAGTTACTCGGCGGGATCTTCTGGAAACACCATATATTTT.

This clone was found a few times. The rearrangement links TRBV5-1 to TRBJ1-3; D is undetermined. There are 19 residues in the CDR3. Between the trimmed V and J ends, which lost 2 bases and 0 bases, there was a span of 21 bases. CDR1 and CDR2 (germline): SGHRS, YFSETQ. The CDR3 region has the DNA TGCGCCAGCAGCTTAGTTCCCCAATATCCCCTCGGCTCTGGAAACACCATATATTTT. It codes for CASSLVPQYPLGSGNTIYF.

The chain has TRBV5-4 and TRBJ2-5; D gene unclear. Trimming took 1 base from V and 1 from J, leaving 8 bases between them. This CDR3 is 14 amino acids long. CDR1 is SGHNT and CDR2 is YYREEE in the germline V gene (reference sequence). The CDR3 sequence: CASSLLNSQETQYF. CDR3 nucleotides: TGTGCCAGCAGCTTGCTAAATAGCCAAGAGACCCAGTACTTC.

This chain links TRBV7-3 with TRBJ2-6; tentatively, D is TRBD2 (5 bases). The CDR3 consists of 18 residues. Trimming removed 2 bases from V and 0 bases from J, with 14 bases in between. Germline V lookup: CDR1 SGHTA, CDR2 FQGTGA. Here the CDR3 reads CASSLLTTPSSGANVLTF. Here the CDR3 DNA reads TGTGCCAGCAGCTTATTGACTACTCCAAGCTCTGGGGCCAACGTCCTGACTTTC.

This sequence joins TRBV19 and TRBJ2-1; 11 bases align to TRBD1. Germline loops: CDR1 LNHDA, CDR2 SQIVND (reference sequence). J was trimmed by 8 bases and V by 5 bases; bases with no gene match: 8. The CDR3 contains 15 residues. The CDR3 nucleotides are TGTGCCAGTAGTCATCCGGGACAGGGGGTATATGAGCAGTTCTTC. Encoded protein: CASSHPGQGVYEQFF.

This clone was observed once. V gene TRBV29-1 combines with J gene TRBJ1-3; 8 bases align to TRBD1. Germline V gives CDR1 SQVTM, CDR2 ANQGSEA. This CDR3 contains 18 residues. Trimming took 2 bases from V and 4 from J; bases not matched to a gene: 16. The CDR3 loop is CSVEFSWWQGASGNTIYF. In DNA form, the CDR3 reads TGCAGCGTTGAATTCTCCTGGTGGCAGGGGGCTTCGGGAAACACCATATATTTT. Using reference TRBV29-1 and TRBJ1-3 for the parts outside the CDR3, the full variable domain is SAVISQKPSRDICQRGTSLTIQCQVDSQVTMMFWYRQQPGQSLTLIATANQGSEATYESGFVIDKFPISRPNLTFSTLTVSNMSPEDSSIYLCSVEFSWWQGASGNTIYFGEGSWLTVV.

With respect to this clone: This same CDR3 is encoded by further DNA sequences in the sample. The chain carries TRBV12-3 or TRBV12-4 and TRBJ1-1; D unresolved. The V and J ends lost 2 bases and 1 base respectively, with 2 bases between them. The length of the CDR3 is 12 residues. For the CDR3, the DNA is TGTGCCAGCAGTTTACAGAACACTGAAGCTTTCTTT. It translates to CASSLQNTEAFF.

The V gene is TRBV10-3, the J gene TRBJ1-3; D remains unclear. The CDR3 loop spans 16 amino acids. V lost 11 bases and J 4 bases, leaving 24 bases between the germline ends. Germline assignment: CDR1 ENHRY and CDR2 SYGVKD. The CDR3 is CAAALRPNSTGNTIYF. CDR3 nucleotides: TGTGCCGCCGCCCTCAGGCCCAACTCAACGGGAAACACCATATATTTT.

As DNA, the CDR3 is TGTGCCAGCAGAACGACAGGGGTTCAGCCCCAGCATTTT. Amino acid sequence: CASRTTGVQPQHF. The chain couples TRBV6-5 to TRBJ1-5; TRBD1 aligns across 8 bases. Germline V gene sequence: CDR1 MNHEY, CDR2 SVGAGI. Trimming at V came to 6 bases and at J to 6 bases, leaving 4 bases not matched to a gene. The CDR3 totals 13 residues.

This sequence joins TRBV6-5 and TRBJ2-7; TRBD2 might be the D (5 bases). Germline V gives CDR1 MNHEY, CDR2 SVGAGI. The CDR3 loop spans 15 amino acids. V dropped 5 bases and J dropped 5 bases, with 19 bases sitting between them. The CDR3 loop reads CASSKRTRVEDEQYF. The CDR3 coding sequence is TGTGCCAGCAGTAAAAGGACGCGGGTGGAGGACGAGCAGTACTTC.

V usage is TRBV19 and J usage is TRBJ2-3; 8 nucleotides match TRBD2. V shed 0 bases and J 4 bases; nucleotides not matched to a gene: 9. The length of the CDR3 is 17 residues. Per the germline V gene, CDR1 is LNHDA and CDR2 is SQIVND (reference sequence). CDR3 in amino acids: CASSIDGSGRGADTQYF. The CDR3, as DNA: TGTGCCAGTAGTATAGACGGAAGCGGGCGGGGGGCAGATACGCAGTATTTT.

The rearrangement joins TRBV28 to TRBJ1-2; possible D gene TRBD1, 5 bases. V was cut by 6 bases and J by 6 bases, with 17 bases left in between. Germline-derived CDR1 and CDR2 are MDHEN and SYDVKM. The CDR3 has 14 residues. CDR3 protein: CASRDTGLVDGYTF. The CDR3 DNA is TGTGCCAGCAGGGACACGGGACTCGTTGATGGCTACACCTTC.

The chain couples TRBV9 to TRBJ2-1; D is ambiguous. From germline, CDR1 is SGDLS and CDR2 YYNGEE. The CDR3 runs to 15 residues. The V end lost 0 bases, the J end lost 5 bases, and 12 bases lay between the germline ends. The CDR3 DNA is TGTGCCAGCAGCGTAGCTCCGTGGCTTGACAATGAGCAGTTCTTC. Translating gives CASSVAPWLDNEQFF.

This chain links TRBV6-6 with TRBJ1-2, with a weak D call TRBD1 (5 bases). The CDR3 is 11 residues long. Between the trimmed V and J ends, which lost 6 bases and 7 bases, there was a span of 9 bases. Germline values: CDR1 MNHNY, CDR2 SVGAGI (reference sequence). The CDR3 bases are TGTGCCAGCAGGCAGGGTAGTGGCTACACCTTC. It yields the protein CASRQGSGYTF.

V and J are TRBV15 and TRBJ2-5, with 8 nucleotides matching TRBD2. The CDR3 is 15 residues long. Looked up from germline, CDR1 is LNHNV and CDR2 is YYDKDF (reference sequence). After removal of 0 bases from V and 4 bases from J, the junction contained 4 bases not matched to a gene. The CDR3 sequence is CATSRDGLAAETQYF. The CDR3 DNA reads TGTGCCACCAGCAGAGATGGACTAGCTGCAGAGACCCAGTACTTC.

The chain joins TRBV7-9 to TRBJ2-7, with 7 bases aligning to TRBD2. Germline CDR1 reads SEHNR; CDR2 reads FQNEAQ (reference sequence). CDR3 length: 13 residues. With V trimmed by 5 bases and J by 6 bases, 7 bases remained unmatched. The CDR3, as DNA: TGTGCCAGCAGCCCGGACGGGGAGGGCGAGCAGTACTTC. Protein product: CASSPDGEGEQYF.

J is TRBJ1-2 and V is TRBV30, with D perhaps TRBD1 (5 bases). Germline CDR1 is GTSNPN and CDR2 is SVGIG (reference sequence). The CDR3 has 12 amino acids. V shed 1 base and J shed 5 bases, with 8 bases lying between them. The CDR3 region is CAWSARGYGYTF. CDR3 sequence (DNA): TGTGCCTGGAGTGCCCGGGGGTATGGCTACACCTTC.

The chain joins TRBV4-3 to TRBJ1-2; D is possibly TRBD1 (6 bases). Germline V gene sequence: CDR1 LGHNA, CDR2 YSLEER. The CDR3 totals 16 residues. Trimming stripped 0 bases from V and 3 bases from J, with 14 bases between. The CDR3 DNA reads TGCGCCAGCAGCCAAGAGGCCAGGGGATTAGACTATGGCTACACCTTC. Translated: CASSQEARGLDYGYTF.

DNA for the CDR3: TGTGCCAGCAGCTTAGGGGAAGACAGCTCCTACGAGCAGTACTTC. Protein sequence: CASSLGEDSSYEQYF. The J gene is TRBJ2-7, the V gene TRBV7-8, with D maybe TRBD1 (5 bases). V was trimmed by 1 base and J by 0 bases, leaving 10 bases between them. Germline values: CDR1 SGHVS, CDR2 FQNEAQ. The CDR3 extends over 15 amino acids.

The CDR3 loop is CASSRVRPGTGYSVPKPRYGYTF. DNA for the CDR3: TGTGCCAGCAGCCGAGTTCGACCCGGGACAGGTTATAGTGTCCCCAAACCGCGCTATGGCTACACCTTC. This chain connects TRBV7-8 to TRBJ1-2, with 8 bases matching TRBD1. This CDR3 spans 23 amino acids. CDR1 is SGHVS and CDR2 is FQNEAQ in the germline V gene. V shed 5 bases, J shed 4 bases, and the junction held 33 bases outside the gene matches. Complete variable domain (other parts from reference TRBV7-8 and TRBJ1-2): GAGVSQSPRYKVAKRGQDVALRCDPISGHVSLFWYQQALGQGPEFLTYFQNEAQLDKSGLPSDRFFAERPEGSVSTLKIQRTQQEDSAVYLCASSRVRPGTGYSVPKPRYGYTFGSGTRLTVV.

This clone was counted a few times. The chain has TRBV19 and TRBJ1-1, with D tentatively TRBD1 (6 bases). CDR1 is LNHDA, CDR2 SQIVND, per germline (reference sequence). V lost 2 bases to trimming and J lost 1 base, with 11 bases between them. The CDR3 extends over 15 amino acids. The CDR3 bases are TGTGCCAGTAGTATACTTGGGACAAAGAACACTGAAGCTTTCTTT. Its translation is CASSILGTKNTEAFF. Full variable domain (remainder filled in from reference TRBV19 and TRBJ1-1): DGGITQSPKYLFRKEGQNVTLSCEQNLNHDAMYWYRQDPGQGLRLIYYSQIVNDFQKGDIAEGYSVSREKKESFPLTVTSAQKNPTAFYLCASSILGTKNTEAFFGQGTRLTVV.

The chain uses TRBV12-3 or TRBV12-4 and TRBJ1-5, with a possible D match to TRBD1 (5 bases). The CDR3 consists of 13 residues. V lost 5 bases, J lost 3 bases, and 8 bases lay in between. CDR3 in amino acids: CASSRQFNQPQHF. In DNA, the CDR3 is TGTGCCAGCAGTCGACAGTTCAATCAGCCCCAGCATTTT.